The sequence of this T cell receptor (beta chain) was determined in a study of blood T cell repertoires in COVID-19. Across the whole study: Sources were T cells, B-cell-depleted T cells, or PBMCs; the material itself was cDNA or gDNA.

Trimming removed 5 bases from V and 6 bases from J; junction bases left unmatched: 7. The CDR3 runs 14 residues. CDR1 is LNHDA and CDR2 is SQIVND in the germline V gene (reference sequence). The data were produced by immunoSEQ multiplex PCR, yet TCRdb's version contains in-frame clones alone and is incomplete. Of over 350,000 clones listed, just over 90% are singletons. The specimen sequenced was PBMCs or T cells enriched from blood (not recorded which). The chain joins TRBV19 to TRBJ2-1, with TRBD2 matching 7 bases. This TCR came from a woman in her thirties or forties who had been exposed to COVID-19. In nucleotides, the CDR3 is TGTGCCAGTAGTTCTCCCGGGGAGGGCAATGAGCAGTTCTTC. Amino acid sequence: CASSSPGEGNEQFF.